The table lists the clone carrying this TCR beta chain with a few counts. Trimming took off 5 bases at V and 1 base at J, with 8 bases between the two ends. The CDR3 totals 13 residues. TCRdb fed the RACE reads into MiXCR, producing one record per CDR3 protein. The sample consists of under 70,000 distinct CDR3 sequences, over 9% of them appearing once. Indicated time point: pre-sensitization, week 0. As for treatment: therapeutic diphenylcyclopropenone sensitization with weekly scalp DPC. This entry comes from a study of human T cells and chemical hapten exposure. The receptor comes from a woman aged 35 to 49 with alopecia areata. Some clones in this sample may be carry-over from other donors' samples. This sample comprised whole blood, obtained in connection with sensitization to the hapten diphenylcyclopropenone (DPC). The rearrangement links TRBV12-3 or TRBV12-4 to TRBJ1-1; D is uncertain. CDR3 nucleotides: TGTGCCAGCAGTCCCCCAACGAACACTGAAGCTTTCTTT. Translation gives CASSPPTNTEAFF.